These T cell receptor beta chains were read from a single sample in a study of blood T cell repertoires in COVID-19. The repertoire was sequenced with immunoSEQ multiplex PCR; TCRdb's copy has only in-frame clones and lacks some. This sample carries 200,000 to 300,000 clones, around 85% of them seen once, and the ten largest clones take about 3.5%. The source material was PBMCs or T cells enriched from blood (not recorded which). The receptor source for this set is a woman aged 40 to 49 with acute COVID-19. CDR3s include the opening cysteine and the closing phenylalanine or tryptophan. Each record gives: D gene, clone size, V gene, J gene, CDR3 protein, CDR3 DNA. The D gene is left open where the match is weak. Clone size appears in some rows only: once, few, many, or a class for an expanded clone.

.	.	TRBV5-1	TRBJ2-7	CASSLADTYEQYF	TGCGCCAGCAGCTTGGCAGACACCTACGAGCAGTACTTC
TRBD2	.	TRBV14	TRBJ2-1	CASSLRLAGGPSNEQFF	TGTGCCAGCAGCCTCCGTTTAGCGGGAGGGCCCTCTAACGAGCAGTTCTTC
TRBD2	.	TRBV18	TRBJ2-7	CASSPGTSGTYEQYF	TGTGCCAGCTCACCCGGGACTAGCGGGACCTACGAGCAGTACTTC
.	.	TRBV5-1	TRBJ2-7	CASSLSWGVYEQYF	TGCGCCAGCAGCTTGTCGTGGGGGGTCTACGAGCAGTACTTC
.	.	TRBV25-1	TRBJ1-1	CATQGNTEAFF	TGTGCCACCCAGGGGAACACTGAAGCTTTCTTT
.	.	TRBV7-2	TRBJ2-1	CASSRAPGLNNEQFF	TGTGCCAGCAGCCGGGCCCCGGGACTCAACAATGAGCAGTTCTTC
TRBD1	.	TRBV27	TRBJ1-5	CASKITGEHQPQHF	TGTGCCAGCAAAATCACAGGGGAACATCAGCCCCAGCATTTT
.	.	TRBV2	TRBJ2-5	CASSEDQGKTQYF	TGTGCCAGCAGTGAAGATCAGGGGAAGACCCAGTACTTC
.	.	TRBV6-4	TRBJ1-3	CASTIWETSGNTIYF	TGTGCCAGCACCATATGGGAGACCTCTGGAAACACCATATATTTT
TRBD1	.	TRBV28	TRBJ1-2	CASSPPFGTGDGGYTF	TGTGCCAGCAGTCCCCCATTTGGGACAGGGGACGGTGGCTACACCTTC
TRBD2	.	TRBV11-3	TRBJ2-7	CASRVNDGLAGVTYEQYF	TGTGCCAGCAGGGTCAACGATGGACTAGCGGGAGTAACGTACGAGCAGTACTTC
.	.	TRBV6-5	TRBJ2-3	CASSYVGADTQYF	TGTGCCAGCAGTTACGTGGGGGCGGATACGCAGTATTTT
TRBD2	.	TRBV7-3	TRBJ2-1	CASSASLAGVGEQFF	TGTGCCAGCAGCGCATCACTAGCGGGAGTTGGTGAGCAGTTCTTC
TRBD1	.	TRBV3-1/TRBV3-2	TRBJ1-5	CASSRTGDYGNQPQHF	TGTGCCAGCAGCCGGACAGGGGACTATGGCAATCAGCCCCAGCATTTT
.	.	TRBV27	TRBJ2-7	CASQTPGTYEQYF	TGTGCCAGCCAAACCCCGGGGACCTACGAGCAGTACTTC
.	.	TRBV5-1	TRBJ2-6	CASSLAPSANVLTF	TGCGCCAGCAGCTTGGCCCCTTCGGCCAACGTCCTGACTTTC
.	few	TRBV2	TRBJ1-2	CASSARGYYGYTF	TGTGCCAGCAGTGCAAGGGGCTACTATGGCTACACCTTC
TRBD1	.	TRBV6-1	TRBJ1-6	CASKKKGQLNSPLHF	TGTGCCAGCAAAAAGAAGGGACAGTTGAATTCACCCCTCCACTTT
.	.	TRBV6-5	TRBJ2-7	CASMRTALYEQYF	TGTGCCAGCATGAGGACAGCTCTCTACGAGCAGTACTTC
TRBD1	once	TRBV28	TRBJ1-2	CASSDPGQPGYGYTF	TGTGCCAGCAGTGACCCGGGACAGCCTGGCTATGGCTACACCTTC
.	few	TRBV7-8	TRBJ2-3	CASSQVAGMDTDTQYF	TGTGCCAGCAGCCAAGTCGCGGGAATGGACACAGATACGCAGTATTTT
.	.	TRBV6-5	TRBJ2-3	CASSYLGPSSTDTQYF	TGTGCCAGCAGTTACTTGGGCCCTTCTAGCACAGATACGCAGTATTTT
TRBD1	.	TRBV30	TRBJ2-2	CAWDGQGINTGELFF	TGTGCCTGGGACGGACAGGGCATCAACACCGGGGAGCTGTTTTTT
TRBD1	once	TRBV19	TRBJ1-2	CASSPITKDRPLYGYTF	TGTGCCAGTAGTCCAATAACGAAGGACAGGCCGCTCTATGGCTACACCTTC
.	once	TRBV11-2	TRBJ1-4	CASSSSGIVGTTNEKLFF	TGTGCCAGCAGCTCATCAGGGATTGTAGGGACAACTAATGAAAAACTGTTTTTT
TRBD2	.	TRBV30	TRBJ2-4	CASTGLAGGNIQYF	TGTGCGTCCACCGGGCTAGCGGGAGGGAACATTCAGTACTTC
.	.	TRBV27	TRBJ1-1	CASSPTELNTEAFF	TGTGCCAGCAGTCCGACAGAATTGAACACTGAAGCTTTCTTT
.	.	TRBV20-1	TRBJ2-1	CSAQGDNEQFF	TGCAGTGCACAGGGCGACAATGAGCAGTTCTTC
.	.	TRBV9	TRBJ1-2	CASSVSQGYGYTF	TGTGCCAGCAGCGTATCCCAGGGCTATGGCTACACCTTC
TRBD1	.	TRBV2	TRBJ2-1	CASKSDRYDNEQFF	TGTGCCAGCAAATCGGACAGGTACGACAATGAGCAGTTCTTC
TRBD2	.	TRBV14	TRBJ2-5	CASSPSLGLAGGLETQYF	TGTGCCAGCAGCCCCTCACTGGGACTAGCGGGAGGGCTAGAGACCCAGTACTTC
TRBD1	.	TRBV27	TRBJ1-6	CASSPRDSNSPLHF	TGTGCCAGCAGTCCGAGGGACAGCAATTCACCCCTCCACTTT
.	.	TRBV5-1	TRBJ1-3	CASAERVGNTIYF	TGCGCCAGCGCTGAGCGGGTCGGAAACACCATATATTTT
TRBD1	.	TRBV19	TRBJ1-1	CASSISGQGTEAFF	TGTGCCAGTAGTATATCGGGACAGGGGACTGAAGCTTTCTTT
TRBD1	.	TRBV7-9	TRBJ1-2	CASSLGQGDSHGYTF	TGTGCCAGCAGCTTAGGGCAGGGGGATTCTCATGGCTACACCTTC
TRBD2	.	TRBV5-6	TRBJ2-2	CASSLRMTGGRENAGELFF	TGTGCCAGCAGCTTGAGGATGACTGGCGGGAGGGAAAATGCCGGGGAGCTGTTTTTT
TRBD2	.	TRBV5-1	TRBJ2-3	CASSLPAGTSGRTDTQYF	TGCGCCAGCAGCTTGCCCGCTGGGACTAGCGGGAGAACAGATACGCAGTATTTT
.	.	TRBV5-4	TRBJ2-3	CASIKGSGTRTDTQYF	TGTGCCAGCATCAAGGGTTCGGGAACTCGCACAGATACGCAGTATTTT
.	.	TRBV19	TRBJ1-5	CASSQIGDLNQPQHF	TGTGCCAGTAGTCAGATAGGGGATTTAAACCAGCCCCAGCATTTT
TRBD1	.	TRBV7-9	TRBJ2-7	CASSAITGTGGLEQYF	TGTGCCAGCAGCGCCATCACCGGGACAGGGGGCCTCGAGCAGTACTTC
TRBD1	once	TRBV2	TRBJ1-2	CASGRDRGNYGYTF	TGTGCCAGCGGGAGGGACAGGGGGAACTATGGCTACACCTTC
TRBD2	.	TRBV15	TRBJ2-7	CATSRTTSGASYEQYF	TGTGCCACCAGCAGAACTACTAGCGGGGCTTCCTACGAGCAGTACTTC
TRBD1	.	TRBV27	TRBJ1-1	CASSFLGQGVTEAFF	TGTGCCAGCAGTTTTTTGGGACAGGGGGTCACTGAAGCTTTCTTT
.	.	TRBV30	TRBJ1-5	CAWSPGLGNQPQHF	TGTGCCTGGAGTCCGGGACTAGGCAATCAGCCCCAGCATTTT
TRBD1	.	TRBV13	TRBJ2-7	CASSLNRGLLYEQYF	TGTGCCAGCAGCCTAAACAGGGGGCTATTGTACGAGCAGTACTTC
TRBD1	once	TRBV5-1	TRBJ1-1	CASSHGTGSTEAFF	TGCGCCAGCAGCCACGGGACAGGGAGCACTGAAGCTTTCTTT
TRBD2	.	TRBV7-3	TRBJ2-1	CASSPRTSPGYNEQFF	TGTGCCAGCAGCCCTAGGACTAGCCCTGGTTACAATGAGCAGTTCTTC
.	.	TRBV7-5	TRBJ2-1	CVRSPGWGDAYNEQFF	TGTGTCAGAAGCCCGGGTTGGGGGGATGCCTACAATGAGCAGTTCTTC
.	.	TRBV25-1	TRBJ2-3	CASSEFGLNSDTQYF	TGTGCCAGCAGTGAATTTGGCTTAAATTCAGATACGCAGTATTTT
TRBD2	.	TRBV12-5	TRBJ2-4	CASGRSGTPKNIQYF	TGTGCTAGTGGTCGTAGCGGGACTCCCAAAAACATTCAGTACTTC